The entry below gives a single TCR beta chain sequence along with its context. These data originate in a study of blood T cell repertoires in COVID-19. Assay used: immunoSEQ multiplex PCR; TCRdb lists only in-frame clones, some missing. Here the sample spans roughly 200,000 clones, roughly nine tenths being singletons. The CDR3 is made up of 11 amino acids. With 7 bases removed from V and 4 bases from J, the gap between germline ends came to 11 bases. CDR1 and CDR2 from the germline V gene are DFQATT and SNEGSKA (reference sequence). This chain connects TRBV20-1 to TRBJ2-7, with D perhaps TRBD2 (5 bases). This clonotype originated in a woman in her 40s in a cohort exposed to, infected with or recovered from COVID-19 (not recorded which). What was sequenced was PBMCs or T cells enriched from blood (not recorded which). The CDR3 sequence: CSGGTGYEQYF. The CDR3 DNA follows: TGCAGTGGGGGAACGGGGTACGAGCAGTACTTC.